The subject of this entry is one T cell receptor (beta chain). There are many counts of this clone. Its antigen has not been determined. No much larger clonotype is one base removed from it; base qualities were not supplied. No patient had received any treatment before thyroid surgery. The study retrospectively analysed patient clinical samples collected from the early 2010s to the late 2010s using T-cell receptor beta sequencing. The germline V gene sets CDR1 to WSHSY and CDR2 to SAAADI. The CDR3 sequence holds 15 residues, the cysteine and phenylalanine included. The sequence is cut down to CDR3 DNA, 45 bases in frame from base 1. Relative to germline, V is 4 bases shorter and J is 4 bases shorter, with 14 bases between their ends. The sample belongs to a study of metastatic and nonmetastatic thyroid tumors (dated by TCRdb to between 2020 and 2021). For the study in its entirety: Repertoires from peripheral blood and from tumor or nodule tissue samples of malignant and benign thyroid patients were compared. Findings and caveats that apply to the study as a whole: TCR beta diversity was reported as significantly higher in malignant tumors than in benign nodules, in both blood and tumor samples.

Library generation was performed with PCR. These reads were obtained on an Illumina HiSeq 4000. High-throughput sequencing was used to profile the TCR beta-chain CDR3 region of every patient. Per the authors' processing: Drawing on CDR3 differences between clinicopathological groups, the researchers built a classifier meant to tell apart patients with distant-metastatic papillary thyroid cancer. The Shannon index was used to assess repertoire diversity, and the Morisita-Horn index was used to assess tumor-blood repertoire similarity. TCRdb trimmed the raw reads at Q25, called clones with MiXCR and kept productive beta chains. The V and J calls were not made by the authors but by TCRdb's processing. This sample lists over 20,000 clones; around 29% were detected once. The ten largest make up roughly 15% of the sample.

The sequenced material came from blood. The rearrangement joined TRBV10-2 to TRBJ1-5; the D gene is possibly TRBD1, with 5 bases matching. The sequence was collected from a female donor with papillary thyroid cancer or a benign thyroid nodule (not recorded which). Some clones in this sample may be carry-over from other donors' samples. The sequenced DNA: TGCGCCAGCAGTGGTATCGGACACCCAAATCAGCCCCAGCATTTT. This is translated as CASSGIGHPNQPQHF.